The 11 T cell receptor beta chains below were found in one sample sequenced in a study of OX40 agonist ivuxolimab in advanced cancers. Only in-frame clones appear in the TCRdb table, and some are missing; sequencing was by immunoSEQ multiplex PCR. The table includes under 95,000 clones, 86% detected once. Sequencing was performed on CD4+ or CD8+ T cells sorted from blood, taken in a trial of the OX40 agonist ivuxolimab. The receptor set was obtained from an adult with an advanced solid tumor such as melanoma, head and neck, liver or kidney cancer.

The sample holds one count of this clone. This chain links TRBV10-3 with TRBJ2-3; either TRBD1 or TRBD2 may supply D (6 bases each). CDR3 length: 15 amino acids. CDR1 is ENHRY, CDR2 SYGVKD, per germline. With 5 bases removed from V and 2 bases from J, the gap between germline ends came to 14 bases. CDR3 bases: TGTGCCATCAGTCTTTCGGGGGCGGCCACAGATACGCAGTATTTT. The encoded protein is CAISLSGAATDTQYF.

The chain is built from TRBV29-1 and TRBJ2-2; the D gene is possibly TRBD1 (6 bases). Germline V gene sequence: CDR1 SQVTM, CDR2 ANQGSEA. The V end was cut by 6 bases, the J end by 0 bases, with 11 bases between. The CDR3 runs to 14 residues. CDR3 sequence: CSVTGRSNTGELFF. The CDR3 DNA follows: TGCAGCGTAACAGGGAGATCGAACACCGGGGAGCTGTTTTTT.

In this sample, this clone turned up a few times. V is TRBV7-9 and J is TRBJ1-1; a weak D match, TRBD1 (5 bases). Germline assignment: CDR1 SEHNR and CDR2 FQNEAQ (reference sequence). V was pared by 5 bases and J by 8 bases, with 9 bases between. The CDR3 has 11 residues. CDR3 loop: CASSRGPEAFF. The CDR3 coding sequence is TGTGCCAGCAGCCGGGGACCGGAAGCTTTCTTT.

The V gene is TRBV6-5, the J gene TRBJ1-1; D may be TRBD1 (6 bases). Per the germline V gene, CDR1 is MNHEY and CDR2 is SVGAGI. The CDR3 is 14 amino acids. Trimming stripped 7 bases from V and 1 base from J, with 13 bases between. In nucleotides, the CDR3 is TGTGCCAGCACCAAGGACAGACGGAACACTGAAGCTTTCTTT. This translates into CASTKDRRNTEAFF.

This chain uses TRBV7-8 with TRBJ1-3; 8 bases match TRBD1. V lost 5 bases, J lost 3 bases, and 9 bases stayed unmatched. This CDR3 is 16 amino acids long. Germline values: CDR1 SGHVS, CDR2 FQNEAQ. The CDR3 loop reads CASSREAGGYGNTIYF. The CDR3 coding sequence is TGTGCCAGCAGCCGCGAGGCAGGGGGCTATGGAAACACCATATATTTT. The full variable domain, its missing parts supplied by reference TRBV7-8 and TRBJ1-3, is GAGVSQSPRYKVAKRGQDVALRCDPISGHVSLFWYQQALGQGPEFLTYFQNEAQLDKSGLPSDRFFAERPEGSVSTLKIQRTQQEDSAVYLCASSREAGGYGNTIYFGEGSWLTVV.

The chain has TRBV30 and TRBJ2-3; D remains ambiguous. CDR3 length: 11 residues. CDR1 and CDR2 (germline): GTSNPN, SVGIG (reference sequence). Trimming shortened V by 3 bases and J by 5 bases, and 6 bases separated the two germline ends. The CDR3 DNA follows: TGTGCCTGGAGCCGAGAAGATACGCAGTATTTT. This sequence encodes CAWSREDTQYF.

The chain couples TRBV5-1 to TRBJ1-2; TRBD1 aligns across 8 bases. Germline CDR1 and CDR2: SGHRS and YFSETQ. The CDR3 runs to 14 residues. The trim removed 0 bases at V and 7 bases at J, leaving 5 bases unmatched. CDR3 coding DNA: TGCGCCAGCAGCTTGGGGACAGGGATATTTGGCTACACCTTC. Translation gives CASSLGTGIFGYTF.

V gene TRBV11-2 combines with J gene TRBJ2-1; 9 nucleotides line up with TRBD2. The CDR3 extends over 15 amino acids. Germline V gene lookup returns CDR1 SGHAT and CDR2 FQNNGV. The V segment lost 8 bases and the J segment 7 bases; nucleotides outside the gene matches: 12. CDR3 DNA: TGTGCCAGCCAGGGAGTAGCGGGGGTTCGAAATGAGCAGTTCTTC. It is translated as CASQGVAGVRNEQFF.

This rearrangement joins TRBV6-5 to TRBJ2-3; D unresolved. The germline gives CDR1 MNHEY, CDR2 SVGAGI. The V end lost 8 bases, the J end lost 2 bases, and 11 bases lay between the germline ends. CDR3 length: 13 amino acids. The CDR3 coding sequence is TGTGCCAGCGGAGACACCATCACAGATACGCAGTATTTT. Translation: CASGDTITDTQYF.

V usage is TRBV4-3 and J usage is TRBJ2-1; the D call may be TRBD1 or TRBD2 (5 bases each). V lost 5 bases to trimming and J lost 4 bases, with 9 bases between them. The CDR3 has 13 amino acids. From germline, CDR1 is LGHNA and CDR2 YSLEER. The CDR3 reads CASSRDHYNEQFF. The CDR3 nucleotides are TGCGCCAGCAGCAGGGACCATTACAATGAGCAGTTCTTC.

The DNA of the CDR3 is TGCAGCGTCCGGGACAGCGCTCAGTTCTTC. Its translation is CSVRDSAQFF. The chain couples TRBV29-1 to TRBJ2-1, with 7 bases fitting TRBD1. CDR1 and CDR2 from the germline V gene are SQVTM and ANQGSEA. Trimming cost V 6 bases and J 13 bases; bases outside gene matches: 6. The CDR3 spans 10 residues.